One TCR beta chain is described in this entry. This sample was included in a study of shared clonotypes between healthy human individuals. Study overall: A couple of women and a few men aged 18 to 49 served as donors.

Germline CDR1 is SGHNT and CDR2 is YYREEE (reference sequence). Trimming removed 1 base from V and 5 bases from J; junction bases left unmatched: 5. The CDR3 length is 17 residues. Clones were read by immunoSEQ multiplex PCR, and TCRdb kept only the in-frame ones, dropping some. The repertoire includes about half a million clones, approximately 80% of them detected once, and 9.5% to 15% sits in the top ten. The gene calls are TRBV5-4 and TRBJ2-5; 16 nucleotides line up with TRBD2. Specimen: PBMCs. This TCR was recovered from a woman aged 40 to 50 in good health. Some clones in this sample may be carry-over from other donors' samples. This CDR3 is CASSLRGTSGRGETQYF. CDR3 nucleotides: TGTGCCAGCAGCTTGAGAGGGACTAGCGGGAGGGGGGAGACCCAGTACTTC.